The next 14 T cell receptor beta chains were all read from a single sample in a study of blood T cell repertoires in COVID-19. Only in-frame clones appear in the TCRdb table, and some are missing; sequencing was by immunoSEQ multiplex PCR. Here the sample spans 160,000 or so clones, roughly 84% being singletons. Sequenced material: peripheral blood. The receptor set was obtained from a woman between 50 and 59 years old with acute or convalescent COVID-19.

The chain has TRBV19 and TRBJ2-7; a weak D match, TRBD1 (6 bases). Deletions cut 3 bases from V and 3 bases from J, with 12 bases between. CDR3 length equals 14 residues. Looked up from germline, CDR1 is LNHDA and CDR2 is SQIVND (reference sequence). As DNA, the CDR3 is TGTGCCAGTAGTATCGGGGACATACGCTACGAGCAGTACTTC. Translation gives CASSIGDIRYEQYF.

This clone was detected only once. The V and J genes are TRBV5-1 and TRBJ1-3, with TRBD1 as a possible D gene (5 bases). Germline values: CDR1 SGHRS, CDR2 YFSETQ. The ends were cut back, 0 bases at V and 4 bases at J, with 8 bases in the middle. This CDR3 contains 14 residues. In nucleotides, the CDR3 is TGCGCCAGCAGCTTGGTAGGGGTAGGAAACACCATATATTTT. Protein product: CASSLVGVGNTIYF. The full variable domain, in which reference TRBV5-1 and TRBJ1-3 provide the parts outside the CDR3, is KAGVTQTPRYLIKTRGQQVTLSCSPISGHRSVSWYQQTPGQGLQFLFEYFSETQRNKGNFPGRFSGRQFSNSRSEMNVSTLELGDSALYLCASSLVGVGNTIYFGEGSWLTVV.

The chain carries TRBV2 and TRBJ1-3, with 8 bases aligning to TRBD1. Germline CDR1 reads SNHLY; CDR2 reads FYNNEI. The trim removed 6 bases at V and 0 bases at J, leaving 7 bases unmatched. This CDR3 is 16 amino acids long. The CDR3 DNA follows: TGTGCCAGCAGGCTACAGGGGGGTATCTCTGGAAACACCATATATTTT. This sequence encodes CASRLQGGISGNTIYF.

The chain employs TRBV14 and TRBJ2-7; 8 bases are shared with TRBD2. The CDR3 spans 16 residues. The V segment lost 0 bases and the J segment 4 bases; nucleotides outside the gene matches: 8. The germline CDR1 and CDR2 sequences are SGHDN and FVKESK. The DNA for the CDR3 is TGTGCCAGCAGCCAAGATTCCAGCGGGAGATCATACGAGCAGTACTTC. Protein product: CASSQDSSGRSYEQYF. The full variable domain, with the rest looked up from reference TRBV14 and TRBJ2-7, is EAGVTQFPSHSVIEKGQTVTLRCDPISGHDNLYWYRRVMGKEIKFLLHFVKESKQDESGMPNNRFLAERTGGTYSTLKVQPAELEDSGVYFCASSQDSSGRSYEQYFGPGTRLTVT.

The chain uses TRBV19 and TRBJ2-7, with no clear D. Between the trimmed V and J ends, which lost 3 bases and 0 bases, there was a span of 9 bases. This CDR3 spans 14 amino acids. The germline CDR1 and CDR2 sequences are LNHDA and SQIVND (reference sequence). As DNA, the CDR3 is TGTGCCAGTAGTATTGCTCACAGCTCCTACGAGCAGTACTTC. This encodes CASSIAHSSYEQYF. Variable domain in full (rest from reference TRBV19 and TRBJ2-7): DGGITQSPKYLFRKEGQNVTLSCEQNLNHDAMYWYRQDPGQGLRLIYYSQIVNDFQKGDIAEGYSVSREKKESFPLTVTSAQKNPTAFYLCASSIAHSSYEQYFGPGTRLTVT.

V gene TRBV4-2 combines with J gene TRBJ1-2; D perhaps matches TRBD1 (5 bases). The CDR3 is made up of 16 amino acids. Per germline, CDR1 LGHNA and CDR2 YNFKEQ. The V end lost 0 bases, the J end lost 2 bases, and 13 bases lay between the germline ends. Here the CDR3 reads CASSQDLGPGNYGYTF. The CDR3 DNA sequence: TGTGCCAGCAGCCAAGATCTGGGGCCCGGGAACTATGGCTACACCTTC.

This clone was detected only a few times. The chain employs TRBV3-1 (or the pseudogene TRBV3-2) and TRBJ2-7; TRBD2 matches 7 bases. From germline, CDR1 is LGHDT and CDR2 YNNKEL (reference sequence). This CDR3 region has 14 residues. J gave up 6 bases and V 4 bases, and 9 bases lay outside the gene matches. The CDR3 loop reads CASSPSSGGGEQYF. The DNA of the CDR3 is TGTGCCAGCAGCCCGTCTAGCGGCGGGGGCGAGCAGTACTTC.

The gene calls are TRBV6-6 and TRBJ1-3; weak D call: TRBD1 (6 bases). V was clipped by 4 bases and J by 4 bases, with 8 bases between them. The CDR3 is 13 residues long. Germline V CDR1 and CDR2: MNHNY, SVGAGI (reference sequence). The CDR3 reads CASSSQGGNTIYF. In DNA form, the CDR3 reads TGTGCCAGCAGTTCTCAGGGGGGAAACACCATATATTTT.

A note on this clone: Other DNA sequences in the same sample also yield this CDR3. V is TRBV2 and J is TRBJ1-2, with D hard to call. Germline CDR1 SNHLY, CDR2 FYNNEI. The CDR3 has 13 amino acids. V lost 3 bases and J lost 4, with 9 bases in between. The chain's CDR3 is CASSDRGSYGYTF. CDR3 nucleotides: TGTGCCAGCAGTGACCGGGGATCCTATGGCTACACCTTC.

J is TRBJ1-4 and V is TRBV11-2; 9 bases align to TRBD1. With 5 bases clipped from V and 5 bases from J, the junction kept 6 bases outside the gene matches. CDR1 and CDR2 (germline): SGHAT, FQNNGV. The CDR3 length is 15 residues. This CDR3 is CASSLGTGRNEKLFF. The CDR3 DNA reads TGTGCCAGCAGCCTGGGGACAGGGAGAAATGAAAAACTGTTTTTT.

This chain uses TRBV7-9 with TRBJ2-3, with TRBD1 matching over 7 bases. Germline loops: CDR1 SEHNR, CDR2 FQNEAQ (reference sequence). The CDR3 runs to 16 residues. The V segment lost 0 bases and the J segment 0 bases; nucleotides outside the gene matches: 3. DNA of the CDR3: TGTGCCAGCAGCTTAGCGCCAGGGGGAAGCACAGATACGCAGTATTTT. It translates to CASSLAPGGSTDTQYF.

V is TRBV6-5 and J is TRBJ2-2; the match to TRBD2 covers 8 bases. There are 15 residues in the CDR3. V trimming: 11 bases; J trimming: 6 bases; junction bases outside the gene matches: 14. Germline V gives CDR1 MNHEY, CDR2 SVGAGI. CDR3 bases: TGTGCCGCGGCTGATTCGGGACTAGTATCCGGGGAGCTGTTTTTT. It translates to CAAADSGLVSGELFF.

In its sample, this clone was seen once. The gene calls are TRBV21-1 and TRBJ2-3; the table assigns TRBD2, which was not confirmed against the DNA. TRBV21-1 corresponds to a pseudogene. This CDR3 region has 17 residues. The CDR3 sequence: CASSITGLAGGADTQYF. The CDR3 DNA is TGTGCCAGCAGCATTACGGGACTAGCGGGAGGTGCAGATACGCAGTATTTT.

The chain joins TRBV5-4 to TRBJ2-7; maybe TRBD1 (6 bases). This CDR3 is 13 amino acids long. Trimming pared 4 bases from V and 5 bases from J, leaving 13 bases between. The V gene's germline CDR1 is SGHNT and CDR2 YYREEE (reference sequence). CDR3 sequence: CASSATGNNEQYF. The CDR3 DNA reads as TGTGCCAGCAGCGCTACAGGGAACAACGAGCAGTACTTC.